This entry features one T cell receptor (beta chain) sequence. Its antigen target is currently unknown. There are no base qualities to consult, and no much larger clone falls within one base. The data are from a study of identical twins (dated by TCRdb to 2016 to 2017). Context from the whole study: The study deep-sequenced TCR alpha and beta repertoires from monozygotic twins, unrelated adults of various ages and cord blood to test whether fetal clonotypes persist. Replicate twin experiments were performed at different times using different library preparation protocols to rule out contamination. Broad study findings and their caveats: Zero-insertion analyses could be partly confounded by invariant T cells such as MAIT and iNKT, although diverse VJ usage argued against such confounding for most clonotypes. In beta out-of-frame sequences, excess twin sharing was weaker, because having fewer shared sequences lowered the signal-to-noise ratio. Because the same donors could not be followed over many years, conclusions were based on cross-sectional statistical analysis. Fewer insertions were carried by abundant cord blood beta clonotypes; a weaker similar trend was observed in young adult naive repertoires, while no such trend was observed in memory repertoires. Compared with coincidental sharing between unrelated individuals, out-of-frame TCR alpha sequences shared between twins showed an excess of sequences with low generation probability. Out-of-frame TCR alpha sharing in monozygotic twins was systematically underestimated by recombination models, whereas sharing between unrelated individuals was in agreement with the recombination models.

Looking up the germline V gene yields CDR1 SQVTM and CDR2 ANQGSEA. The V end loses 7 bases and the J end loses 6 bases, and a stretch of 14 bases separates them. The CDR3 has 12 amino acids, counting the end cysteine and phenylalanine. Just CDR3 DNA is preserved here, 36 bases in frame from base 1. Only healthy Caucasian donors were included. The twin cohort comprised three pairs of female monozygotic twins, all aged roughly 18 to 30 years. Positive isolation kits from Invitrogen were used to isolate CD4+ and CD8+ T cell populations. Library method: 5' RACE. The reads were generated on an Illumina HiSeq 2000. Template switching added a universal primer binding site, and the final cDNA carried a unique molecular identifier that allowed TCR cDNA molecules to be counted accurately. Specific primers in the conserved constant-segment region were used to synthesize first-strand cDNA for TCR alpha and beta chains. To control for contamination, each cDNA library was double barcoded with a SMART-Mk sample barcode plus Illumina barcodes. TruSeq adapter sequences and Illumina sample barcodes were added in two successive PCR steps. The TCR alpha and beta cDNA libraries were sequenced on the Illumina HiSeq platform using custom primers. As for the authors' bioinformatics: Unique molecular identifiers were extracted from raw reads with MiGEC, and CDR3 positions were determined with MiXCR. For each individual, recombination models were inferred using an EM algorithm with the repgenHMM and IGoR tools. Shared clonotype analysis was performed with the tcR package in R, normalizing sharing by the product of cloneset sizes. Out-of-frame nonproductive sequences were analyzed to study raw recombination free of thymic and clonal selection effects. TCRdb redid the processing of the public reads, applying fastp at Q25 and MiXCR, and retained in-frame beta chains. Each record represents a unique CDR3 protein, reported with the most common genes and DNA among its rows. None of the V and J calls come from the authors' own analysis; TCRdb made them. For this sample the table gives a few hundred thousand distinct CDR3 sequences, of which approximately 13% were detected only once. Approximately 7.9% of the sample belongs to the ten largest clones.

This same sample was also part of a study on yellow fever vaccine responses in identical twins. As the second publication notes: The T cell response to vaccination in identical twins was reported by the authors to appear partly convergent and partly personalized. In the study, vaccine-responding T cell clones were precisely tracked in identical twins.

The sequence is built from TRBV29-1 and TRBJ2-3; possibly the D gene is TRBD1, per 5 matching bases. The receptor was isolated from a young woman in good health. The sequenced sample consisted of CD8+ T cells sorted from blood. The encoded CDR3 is CSGGREKDTQYF. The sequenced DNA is TGCAGCGGTGGCAGGGAAAAGGATACGCAGTATTTT.